This passage covers 3 T cell receptor beta chains from one sample sequenced in a study of blood T cells in healthy people across ages. Sample-barcoded 5' priming and a J-beta primer mix drove a second PCR of roughly 6 to 12 cycles. From the 5' RACE reads, TCRdb called clonotypes with MiXCR, one entry per CDR3 protein. The sample shows fewer than 900,000 distinct CDR3 sequences, about 52% of them seen only once. Input material: blood. The receptors stem from a woman aged 55-69 years in good health.

DNA of the CDR3: TGTGCCACCAGCAGGAGTCCGCTAGCGGGAGGGCCTAACGAGCAGTACTTC. Its translation is CATSRSPLAGGPNEQYF. This sequence joins TRBV15 and TRBJ2-5, with 12 bases that match TRBD2. The end of the DNA is better explained by TRBJ2-7, so the J call may be wrong. Germline V lookup: CDR1 LNHNV, CDR2 YYDKDF (reference sequence). There are 17 residues in the CDR3.

The genes are TRBV15 and TRBJ2-1, with D unresolved. Per the germline V gene, CDR1 is LNHNV and CDR2 is YYDKDF (reference sequence). This CDR3 has 12 residues. The V gene lost 1 base and the J gene lost 6 bases, with 4 bases spanning the gap. CDR3 sequence reads: CATSRAGNEQFF. CDR3 DNA sequence: TGTGCCACCAGCAGAGCTGGCAATGAGCAGTTCTTC.

V usage is TRBV15 and J usage is TRBJ2-5; possible D gene TRBD1, 7 bases. The end of the DNA is better explained by TRBJ2-7, so the J call may be wrong. The germline V gene has CDR1 LNHNV and CDR2 YYDKDF (reference sequence). CDR3 size: 15 residues. CDR3 sequence (DNA): TGTGCCACCAGCAGGGGCAGGGGGGAATCCCACGAGCAGTACTTC. Translation gives CATSRGRGESHEQYF.